This T cell receptor (beta chain) emerged from a study of T cell responses to AZD1222 COVID-19 vaccine. Study outcomes and limitations: Reportedly, nearly half of unique spike TCRs recognized epitopes outside B.1.351/B.1.1.7 mutations. Donors were mostly white British, more females; clonal diversity possibly underestimated. The number of AZD1222 recipients seropositive at baseline was only five to seven.

As to this clone: What it recognizes is unknown.

Repertoires were generated with immunoSEQ multiplex PCR, while TCRdb's copy carries only in-frame clones and drops some. The profile shows 100,000 or so clones, about 87% of them singletons. CDR3 length: 18 amino acids. Trimming removed 3 bases at V and 0 bases at J, with 17 bases between. Germline V gives CDR1 LNHDA, CDR2 SQIVND (reference sequence). The sample here was peripheral blood, taken on day 0 of AZD1222 vaccination. The chain combines TRBV19 with TRBJ2-2; the D gene is possibly TRBD2 (7 bases). The sequence was obtained from an adult in good health. Written as DNA, the CDR3 is TGTGCCAGTAGTATCCGGGGGGCCTCGTACGCGAACACCGGGGAGCTGTTTTTT. Its translation: CASSIRGASYANTGELFF.